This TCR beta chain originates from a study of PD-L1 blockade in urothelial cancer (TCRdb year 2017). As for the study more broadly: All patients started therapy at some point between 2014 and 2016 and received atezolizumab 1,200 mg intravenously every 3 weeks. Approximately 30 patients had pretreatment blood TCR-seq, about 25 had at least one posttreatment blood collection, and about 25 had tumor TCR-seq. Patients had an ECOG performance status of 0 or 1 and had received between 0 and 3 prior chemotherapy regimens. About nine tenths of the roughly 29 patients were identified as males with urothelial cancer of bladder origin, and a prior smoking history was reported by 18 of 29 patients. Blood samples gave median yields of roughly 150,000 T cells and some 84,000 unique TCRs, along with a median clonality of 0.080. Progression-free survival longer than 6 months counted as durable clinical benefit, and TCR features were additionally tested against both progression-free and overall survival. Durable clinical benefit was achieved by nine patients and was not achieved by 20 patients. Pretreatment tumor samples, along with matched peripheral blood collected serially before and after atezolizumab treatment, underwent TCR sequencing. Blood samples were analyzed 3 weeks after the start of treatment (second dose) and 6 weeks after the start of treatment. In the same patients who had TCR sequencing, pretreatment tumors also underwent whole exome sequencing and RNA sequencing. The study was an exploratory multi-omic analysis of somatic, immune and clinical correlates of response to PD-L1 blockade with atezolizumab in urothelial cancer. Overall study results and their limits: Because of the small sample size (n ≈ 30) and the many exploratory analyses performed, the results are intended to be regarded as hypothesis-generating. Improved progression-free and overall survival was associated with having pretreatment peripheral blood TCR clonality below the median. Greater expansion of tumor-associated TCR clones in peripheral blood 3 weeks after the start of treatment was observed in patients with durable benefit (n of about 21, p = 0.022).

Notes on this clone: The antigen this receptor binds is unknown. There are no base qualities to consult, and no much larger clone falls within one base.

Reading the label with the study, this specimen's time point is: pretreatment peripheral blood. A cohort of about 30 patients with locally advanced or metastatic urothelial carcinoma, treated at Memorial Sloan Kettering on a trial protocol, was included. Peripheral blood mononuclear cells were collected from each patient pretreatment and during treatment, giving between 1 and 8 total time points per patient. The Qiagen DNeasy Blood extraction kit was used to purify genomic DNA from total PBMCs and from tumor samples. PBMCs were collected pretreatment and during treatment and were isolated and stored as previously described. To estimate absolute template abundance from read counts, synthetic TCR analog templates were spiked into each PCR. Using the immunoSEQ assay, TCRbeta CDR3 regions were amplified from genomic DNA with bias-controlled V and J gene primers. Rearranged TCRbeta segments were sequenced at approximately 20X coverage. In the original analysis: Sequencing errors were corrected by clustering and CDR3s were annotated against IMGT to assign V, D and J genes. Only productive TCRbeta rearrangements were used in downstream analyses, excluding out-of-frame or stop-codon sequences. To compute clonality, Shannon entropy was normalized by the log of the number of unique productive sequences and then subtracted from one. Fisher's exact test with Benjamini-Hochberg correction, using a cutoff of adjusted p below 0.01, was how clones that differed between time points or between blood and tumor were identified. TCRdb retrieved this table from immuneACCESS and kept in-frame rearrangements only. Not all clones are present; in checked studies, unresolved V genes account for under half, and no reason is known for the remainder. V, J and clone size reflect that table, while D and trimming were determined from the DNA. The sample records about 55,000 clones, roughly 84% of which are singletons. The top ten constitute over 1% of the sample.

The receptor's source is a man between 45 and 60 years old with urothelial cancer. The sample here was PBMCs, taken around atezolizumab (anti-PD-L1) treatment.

The DNA sequence follows: TGTGCCAGCAGTTCCCCGACTAGCGAGACCTACGAGCAGTACTTC. Translated, it reads CASSSPTSETYEQYF. The chain employs TRBV28 and TRBJ2-7; the central 8 bases match TRBD2. The germline V gene gives CDR1 as MDHEN and CDR2 as SYDVKM. The CDR3 starts with the cysteine, ends with the phenylalanine, and has 15 residues. The kept DNA is CDR3 alone, 45 bases in frame from the first base. At the junction V is shortened by 4 bases and J by 2 bases; bases outside the gene matches: 7.